Below are 14 T cell receptor beta chains sequenced from a single sample in a study of Graves' ophthalmopathy and Graves' hyperthyroidism. TCR beta CDR3 regions were amplified from RNA transcripts. The authors performed first-round RT-PCR with HTBI primers and then a second-round multiplex PCR. Each CDR3 protein is one row after TCRdb ran MiXCR on the multiplex PCR reads. The table shows 210,000 or so distinct CDR3 sequences, with roughly 27% occurring only once. The sample comprised peripheral blood. These receptors were taken from a middle-aged man with Graves' ophthalmopathy.

This clonotype was recorded at least ten times. J is TRBJ1-2 and V is TRBV5-1; D remains ambiguous. The V gene lost 1 base and the J gene lost 3 bases, with 16 bases spanning the gap. The germline gives CDR1 SGHRS, CDR2 YFSETQ. The CDR3 extends over 16 amino acids. The CDR3 protein is CASSLTNSPKDYGYTF. CDR3 bases: TGCGCCAGCAGCTTGACTAACAGCCCGAAGGACTATGGCTACACCTTC.

This clonotype was recorded many times. This sequence joins TRBV6-2 or TRBV6-3 and TRBJ2-7; no clear D gene. Germline CDR1 is MNHEY and CDR2 is SVGEGT. This CDR3 comprises 15 residues. The V end lost 6 bases, the J end lost 0 bases, and 15 bases lay between the germline ends. DNA for the CDR3: TGTGCCAGCAGGCCCCGCAAACGTTCCTCCTACGAGCAGTACTTC. Its protein is CASRPRKRSSYEQYF.

V usage is TRBV20-1 and J usage is TRBJ2-7; TRBD2 is a possible D gene (5 bases). The CDR3 sequence is 14 residues long. Looked up from germline, CDR1 is DFQATT and CDR2 is SNEGSKA (reference sequence). V was clipped by 6 bases and J by 2 bases, with 17 bases between them. Here the CDR3 reads CSADTLLGTYEQYF. The CDR3 DNA sequence: TGCAGTGCCGACACCCTACTAGGGACCTACGAGCAGTACTTC.

This clonotype was observed many times. CDR3 sequence reads: CASSAPTGQQETQYF. The CDR3 DNA sequence: TGTGCCAGCAGCGCTCCGACGGGACAACAAGAGACCCAGTACTTC. The gene calls are TRBV9 and TRBJ2-5; D is possibly TRBD1 (6 bases). The CDR3 has 15 residues. Germline values: CDR1 SGDLS, CDR2 YYNGEE. The V and J ends lost 3 bases and 2 bases respectively, with 14 bases between them.

This clonotype has at least ten counts. The chain recombines TRBV5-6 with TRBJ2-5; no reliable D call. Between the trimmed V and J ends, which lost 2 bases and 1 base, there was a span of 6 bases. The CDR3 totals 13 residues. Per germline, CDR1 SGHDT and CDR2 YYEEEE. CDR3 sequence: CASSFVGQETQYF. CDR3 in DNA: TGTGCCAGCAGCTTCGTTGGCCAAGAGACCCAGTACTTC.

This clonotype was recorded many times. J is TRBJ1-2 and V is TRBV2; D not certain. Germline CDR1 SNHLY, CDR2 FYNNEI. Trimming took off 7 bases at V and 4 bases at J, with 16 bases between the two ends. There are 14 residues in the CDR3. CDR3: CASNAQANGYGYTF. The CDR3 coding sequence is TGTGCCAGCAACGCGCAGGCGAACGGCTATGGCTACACCTTC.

This clonotype showed up many times. The chain combines TRBV29-1 with TRBJ1-2; D may be TRBD1 (6 bases). Trimming shortened V by 5 bases and J by 7 bases, and 14 bases separated the two germline ends. This CDR3 spans 12 amino acids. CDR1 is SQVTM, CDR2 ANQGSEA, per germline. CDR3 DNA sequence: TGCAGCGTTAGACAGGAGTCGAGTGGCTACACCTTC. It specifies CSVRQESSGYTF.

At least ten counts were recorded for this clonotype. J is TRBJ2-2 and V is TRBV6-5; TRBD2 matches at 9 bases. Germline V lookup: CDR1 MNHEY, CDR2 SVGAGI. The CDR3 has 15 residues. V gave up 5 bases and J gave up 9 bases; unmatched junction bases: 10. The CDR3 sequence: CASSPGVAGVRELFF. The CDR3 DNA reads as TGTGCCAGCAGTCCGGGGGTAGCGGGAGTCCGGGAGCTGTTTTTT.

This clonotype was found many times. This chain joins TRBV11-2 and TRBJ2-2; 8 bases fit TRBD1. The germline V gene has CDR1 SGHAT and CDR2 FQNNGV. The CDR3 runs to 16 residues. Trimming cost V 5 bases and J 4 bases; bases outside gene matches: 9. CDR3 in amino acids: CASSMTNRGITGELFF. CDR3 coding DNA: TGTGCCAGCAGCATGACCAACAGGGGGATCACCGGGGAGCTGTTTTTT. Full variable domain (remainder filled in from reference TRBV11-2 and TRBJ2-2): EAGVAQSPRYKIIEKRQSVAFWCNPISGHATLYWYQQILGQGPKLLIQFQNNGVVDDSQLPKDRFSAERLKGVDSTLKIQPAKLEDSAVYLCASSMTNRGITGELFFGEGSRLTVL.

The sample holds many counts of this clonotype. The rearrangement joins TRBV6-2 or TRBV6-3 to TRBJ1-5; D unresolved. Germline CDR1 reads MNHEY; CDR2 reads SVGEGT. This CDR3 spans 17 amino acids. V shed 4 bases and J shed 2 bases, with 18 bases lying between them. CDR3 sequence: CASSFNRGAGGNQPQHF. CDR3 bases: TGTGCCAGCAGTTTTAACCGAGGAGCGGGCGGCAATCAGCCCCAGCATTTT.

This clonotype was detected ten times or more. This chain joins TRBV6-1 and TRBJ2-5, with a tentative D call TRBD1 (8 bases). Trimming removed 7 bases at V and 4 bases at J, with 16 bases between. This CDR3 region has 14 residues. Germline V gene sequence: CDR1 MNHNS, CDR2 SASEGT. In nucleotides, the CDR3 is TGTGCCAGCAAGGAGAACAGGGGGGGAGAGACCCAGTACTTC. Translated: CASKENRGGETQYF.

This clonotype was counted many times. The rearrangement joins TRBV2 to TRBJ1-6; no firm D call. Germline CDR1 SNHLY, CDR2 FYNNEI. The CDR3 totals 16 residues. Between the trimmed V and J ends, which lost 2 bases and 4 bases, there was a span of 12 bases. The CDR3 nucleotides read TGTGCCAGCAGTGAAAACCCCGCGGGGTATAATTCACCCCTCCACTTT. Protein sequence: CASSENPAGYNSPLHF.

This clonotype has at least ten counts. The chain combines TRBV30 with TRBJ1-2, with D perhaps TRBD1 (5 bases). There are 13 residues in the CDR3. The V and J ends lost 7 bases and 3 bases respectively, with 15 bases between them. Per germline, CDR1 GTSNPN and CDR2 SVGIG (reference sequence). CDR3 sequence: CAFFPGRDYGYTF. The DNA of the CDR3 is TGTGCCTTTTTCCCGGGACGGGACTATGGCTACACCTTC. Full variable domain (rest looked up from reference TRBV30 and TRBJ1-2): SQTIHQWPATLVQPVGSPLSLECTVEGTSNPNLYWYRQAAGRGLQLLFYSVGIGQISSEVPQNLSASRPQDRQFILSSKKLLLSDSGFYLCAFFPGRDYGYTFGSGTRLTVV.

V and J are TRBV5-8 and TRBJ1-2, with TRBD1 matching over 7 bases. Germline V gives CDR1 SGHTS, CDR2 YDEGEE. There are 14 residues in the CDR3. Losses at the gene ends were 7 bases for V and 5 bases for J; bases not matched to a gene: 11. Here the CDR3 reads CASSRARGGYGYTF. The CDR3 DNA reads TGTGCCAGCTCTAGGGCCAGGGGGGGTTATGGCTACACCTTC.